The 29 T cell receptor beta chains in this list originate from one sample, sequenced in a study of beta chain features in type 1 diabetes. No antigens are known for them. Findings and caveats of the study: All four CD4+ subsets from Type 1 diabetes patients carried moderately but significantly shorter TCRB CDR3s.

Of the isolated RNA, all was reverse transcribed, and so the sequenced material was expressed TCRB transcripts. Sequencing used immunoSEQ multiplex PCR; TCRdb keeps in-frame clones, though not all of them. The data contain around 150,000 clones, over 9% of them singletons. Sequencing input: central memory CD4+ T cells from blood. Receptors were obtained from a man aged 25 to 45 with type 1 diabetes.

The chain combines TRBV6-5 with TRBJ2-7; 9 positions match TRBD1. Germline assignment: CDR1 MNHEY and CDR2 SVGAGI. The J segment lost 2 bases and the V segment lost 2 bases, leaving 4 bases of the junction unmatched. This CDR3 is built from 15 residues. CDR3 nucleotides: TGTGCCAGCAGTTACAGGGACAGGGTCACCTACGAGCAGTACTTC. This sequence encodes CASSYRDRVTYEQYF.

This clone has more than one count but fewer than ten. CDR3 residues: CASSAGGLGEQYF. DNA for the CDR3: TGTGCCAGCAGTGCAGGCGGACTAGGGGAGCAGTACTTC. V is TRBV7-3 and J is TRBJ2-7; 7 bases are shared with TRBD2. Germline loops: CDR1 SGHTA, CDR2 FQGTGA. CDR3 length: 13 residues. V shed 6 bases and J 7 bases; nucleotides not matched to a gene: 9. The full variable domain, its missing parts supplied by reference TRBV7-3 and TRBJ2-7, is GAGVSQTPSNKVTEKGKYVELRCDPISGHTALYWYRQSLGQGPEFLIYFQGTGAADDSGLPNDRFFAVRPEGSVSTLKIQRTERGDSAVYLCASSAGGLGEQYFGPGTRLTVT.

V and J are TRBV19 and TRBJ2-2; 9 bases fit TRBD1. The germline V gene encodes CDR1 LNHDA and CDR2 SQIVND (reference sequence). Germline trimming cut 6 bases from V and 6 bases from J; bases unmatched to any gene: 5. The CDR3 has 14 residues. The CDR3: CASRDRGIAGELFF. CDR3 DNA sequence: TGTGCCAGTAGGGACAGGGGTATAGCCGGGGAGCTGTTTTTT.

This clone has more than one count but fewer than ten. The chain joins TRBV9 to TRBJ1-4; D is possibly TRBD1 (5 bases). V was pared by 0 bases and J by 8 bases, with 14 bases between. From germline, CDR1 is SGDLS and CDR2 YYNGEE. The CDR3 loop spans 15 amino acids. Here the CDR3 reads CASSVAQGNSEKLFF. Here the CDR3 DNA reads TGTGCCAGCAGCGTAGCTCAGGGCAATTCCGAAAAACTGTTTTTT.

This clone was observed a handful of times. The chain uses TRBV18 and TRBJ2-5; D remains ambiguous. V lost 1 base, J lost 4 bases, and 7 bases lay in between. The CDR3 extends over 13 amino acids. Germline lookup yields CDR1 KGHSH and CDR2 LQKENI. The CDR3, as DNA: TGTGCCAGCTCACCACGTACGGGAGAGACCCAGTACTTC. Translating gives CASSPRTGETQYF. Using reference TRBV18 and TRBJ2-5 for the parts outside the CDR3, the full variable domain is NAGVMQNPRHLVRRRGQEARLRCSPMKGHSHVYWYRQLPEEGLKFMVYLQKENIIDESGMPKERFSAEFPKEGPSILRIQQVVRGDSAAYFCASSPRTGETQYFGPGTRLLVL.

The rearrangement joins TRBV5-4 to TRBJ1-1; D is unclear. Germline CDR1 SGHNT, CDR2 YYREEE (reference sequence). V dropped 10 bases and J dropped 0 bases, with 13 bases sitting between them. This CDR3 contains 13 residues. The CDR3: CAGGSPMNTEAFF. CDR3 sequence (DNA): TGTGCCGGAGGCAGTCCTATGAACACTGAAGCTTTCTTT.

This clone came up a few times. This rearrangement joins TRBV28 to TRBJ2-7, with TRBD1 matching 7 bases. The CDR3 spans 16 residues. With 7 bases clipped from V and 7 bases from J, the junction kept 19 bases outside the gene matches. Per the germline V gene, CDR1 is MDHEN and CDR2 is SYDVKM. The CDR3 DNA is TGTGCCAGCACGGCCGTAGGGGGCGCTTTGCGTTTGGAGCAGTACTTC. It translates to CASTAVGGALRLEQYF.

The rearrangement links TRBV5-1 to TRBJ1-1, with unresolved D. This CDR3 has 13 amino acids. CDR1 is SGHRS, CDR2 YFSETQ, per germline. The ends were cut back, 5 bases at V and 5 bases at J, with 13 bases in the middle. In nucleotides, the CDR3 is TGCGCCAGCAGGTATTGGGGAGATACTGAAGCTTTCTTT. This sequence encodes CASRYWGDTEAFF.

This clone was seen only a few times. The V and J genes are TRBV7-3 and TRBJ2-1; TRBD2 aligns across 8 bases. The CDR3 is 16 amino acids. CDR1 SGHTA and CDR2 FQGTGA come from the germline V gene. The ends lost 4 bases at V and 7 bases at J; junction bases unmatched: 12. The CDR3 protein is CASSSLVAGNRNEQFF. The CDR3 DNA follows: TGTGCCAGCAGCTCCCTGGTAGCGGGAAATCGAAATGAGCAGTTCTTC.

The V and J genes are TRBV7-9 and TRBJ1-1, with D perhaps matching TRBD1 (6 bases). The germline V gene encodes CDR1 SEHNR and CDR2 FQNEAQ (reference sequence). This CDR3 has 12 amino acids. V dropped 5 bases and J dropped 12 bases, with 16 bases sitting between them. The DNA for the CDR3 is TGTGCCAGCAGCAACGTAGGGGGAATTTCTTTCTTT. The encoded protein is CASSNVGGISFF.

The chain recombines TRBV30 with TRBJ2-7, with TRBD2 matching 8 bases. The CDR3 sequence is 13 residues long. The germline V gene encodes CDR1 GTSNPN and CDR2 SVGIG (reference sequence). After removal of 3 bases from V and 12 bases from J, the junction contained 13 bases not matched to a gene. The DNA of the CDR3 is TGTGCCTGGAGACAACAAGCGGGGGCGCGGGGGTACTTC. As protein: CAWRQQAGARGYF. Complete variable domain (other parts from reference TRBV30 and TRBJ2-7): SQTIHQWPATLVQPVGSPLSLECTVEGTSNPNLYWYRQAAGRGLQLLFYSVGIGQISSEVPQNLSASRPQDRQFILSSKKLLLSDSGFYLCAWRQQAGARGYFGPGTRLTVT.

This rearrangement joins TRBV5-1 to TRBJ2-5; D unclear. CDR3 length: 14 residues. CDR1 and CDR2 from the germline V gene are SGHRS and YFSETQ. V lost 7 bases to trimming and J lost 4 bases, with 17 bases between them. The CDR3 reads CASRPEATRETQYF. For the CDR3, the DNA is TGCGCCAGCCGGCCCGAGGCGACGCGAGAGACCCAGTACTTC.

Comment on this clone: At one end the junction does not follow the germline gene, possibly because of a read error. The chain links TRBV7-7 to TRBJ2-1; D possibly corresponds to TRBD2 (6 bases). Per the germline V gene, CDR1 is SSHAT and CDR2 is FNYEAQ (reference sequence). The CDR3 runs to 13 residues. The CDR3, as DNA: TGTGCTAGCAGCTTAGGAGGAGACGGGGGGCAGTTCTTC. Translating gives CASSLGGDGGQFF.

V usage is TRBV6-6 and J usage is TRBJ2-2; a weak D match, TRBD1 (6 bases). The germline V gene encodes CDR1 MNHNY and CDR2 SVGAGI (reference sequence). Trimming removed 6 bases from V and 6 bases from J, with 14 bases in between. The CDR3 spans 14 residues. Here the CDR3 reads CASSQGGRAGELFF. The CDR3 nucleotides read TGTGCCAGCAGCCAAGGGGGAAGGGCCGGGGAGCTGTTTTTT.

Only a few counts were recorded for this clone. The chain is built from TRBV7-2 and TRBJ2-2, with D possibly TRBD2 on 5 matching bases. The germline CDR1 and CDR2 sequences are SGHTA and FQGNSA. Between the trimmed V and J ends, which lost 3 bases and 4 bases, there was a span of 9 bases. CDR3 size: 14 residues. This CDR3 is CASSFGLITGELFF. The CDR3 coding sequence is TGTGCCAGCAGCTTTGGACTCATCACCGGGGAGCTGTTTTTT.

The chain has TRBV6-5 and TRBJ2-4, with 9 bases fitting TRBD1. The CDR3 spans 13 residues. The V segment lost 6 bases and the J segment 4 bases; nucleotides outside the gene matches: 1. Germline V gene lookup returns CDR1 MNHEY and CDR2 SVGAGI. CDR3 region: CASSGTGKNIQYF. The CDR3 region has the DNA TGTGCCAGCAGCGGGACAGGGAAAAACATTCAGTACTTC.

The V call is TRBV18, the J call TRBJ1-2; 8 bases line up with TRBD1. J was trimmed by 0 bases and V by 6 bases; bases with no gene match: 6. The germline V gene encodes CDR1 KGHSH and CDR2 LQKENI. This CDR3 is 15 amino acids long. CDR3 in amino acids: CASSPDRGANYGYTF. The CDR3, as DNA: TGTGCCAGCTCTCCAGACAGGGGAGCTAACTATGGCTACACCTTC.

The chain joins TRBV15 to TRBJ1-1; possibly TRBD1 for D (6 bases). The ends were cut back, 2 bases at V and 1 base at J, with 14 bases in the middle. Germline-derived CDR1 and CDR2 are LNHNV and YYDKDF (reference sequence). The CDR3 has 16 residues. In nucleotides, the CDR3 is TGTGCCACCAGCAGAACATTGACAGGACCGAACACTGAAGCTTTCTTT. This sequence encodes CATSRTLTGPNTEAFF.

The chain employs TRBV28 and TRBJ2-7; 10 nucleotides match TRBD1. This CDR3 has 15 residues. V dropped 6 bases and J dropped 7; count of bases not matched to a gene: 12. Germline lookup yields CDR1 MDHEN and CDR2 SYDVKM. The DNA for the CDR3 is TGTGCCAGCAGGGGGCTCCGACAGGGGGCGGGGGAGCAGTACTTC. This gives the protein CASRGLRQGAGEQYF.

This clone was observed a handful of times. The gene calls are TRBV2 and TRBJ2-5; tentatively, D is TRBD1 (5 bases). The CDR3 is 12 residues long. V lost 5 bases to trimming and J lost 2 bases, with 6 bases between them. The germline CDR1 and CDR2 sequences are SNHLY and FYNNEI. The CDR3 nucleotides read TGTGCCAGCAGTCGACAGCAAGAGACCCAGTACTTC. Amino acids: CASSRQQETQYF.

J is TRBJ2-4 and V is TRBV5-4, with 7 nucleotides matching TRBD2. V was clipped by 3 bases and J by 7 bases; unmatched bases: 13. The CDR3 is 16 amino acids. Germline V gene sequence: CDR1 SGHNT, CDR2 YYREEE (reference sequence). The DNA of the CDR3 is TGTGCCAGCAGCTATCAACAGCGGGGCGGCGGGAACATTCAGTACTTC. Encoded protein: CASSYQQRGGGNIQYF.

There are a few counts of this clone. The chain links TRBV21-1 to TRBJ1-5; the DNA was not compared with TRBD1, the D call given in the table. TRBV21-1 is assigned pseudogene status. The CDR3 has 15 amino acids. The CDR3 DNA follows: TGTGCCAGCAGCCCCCGGACAGGGTACAATCAGCCCCAGCATTTT. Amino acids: CASSPRTGYNQPQHF.

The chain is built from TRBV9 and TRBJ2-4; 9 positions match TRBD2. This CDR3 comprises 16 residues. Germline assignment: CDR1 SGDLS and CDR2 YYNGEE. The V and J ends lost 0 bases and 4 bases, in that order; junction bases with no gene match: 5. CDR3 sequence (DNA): TGTGCCAGCAGCGTAGCTCTTCTAGCGGGAAAAAACATTCAGTACTTC. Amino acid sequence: CASSVALLAGKNIQYF.

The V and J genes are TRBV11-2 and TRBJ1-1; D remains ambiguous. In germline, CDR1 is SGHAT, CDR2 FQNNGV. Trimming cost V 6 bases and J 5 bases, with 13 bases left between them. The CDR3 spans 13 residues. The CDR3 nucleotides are TGTGCCAGCAGAAAAACGGGAGGGACTGAAGCTTTCTTT. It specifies CASRKTGGTEAFF.

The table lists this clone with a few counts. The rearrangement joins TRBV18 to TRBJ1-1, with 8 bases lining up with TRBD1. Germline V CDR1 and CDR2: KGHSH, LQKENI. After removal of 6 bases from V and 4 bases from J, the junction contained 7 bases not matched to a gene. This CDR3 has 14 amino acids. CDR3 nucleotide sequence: TGTGCCAGCTCGCAGGGACAGGTGATCACTGAAGCTTTCTTT. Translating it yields CASSQGQVITEAFF.

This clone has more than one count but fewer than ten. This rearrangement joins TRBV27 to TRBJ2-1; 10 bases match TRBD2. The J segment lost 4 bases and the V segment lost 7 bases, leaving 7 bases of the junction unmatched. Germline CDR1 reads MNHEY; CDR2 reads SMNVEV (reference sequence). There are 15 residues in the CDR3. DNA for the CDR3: TGTGCCAGCACCAGCGGGAGGGCCGTATACAATGAGCAGTTCTTC. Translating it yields CASTSGRAVYNEQFF.

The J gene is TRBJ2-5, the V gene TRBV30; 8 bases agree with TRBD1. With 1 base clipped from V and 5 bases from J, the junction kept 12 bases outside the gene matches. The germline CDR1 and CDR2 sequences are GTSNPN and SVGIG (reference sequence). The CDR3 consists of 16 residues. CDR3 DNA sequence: TGTGCCTGGAGTGCTGGAGACAGGGGACGGTGGGAGACCCAGTACTTC. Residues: CAWSAGDRGRWETQYF.

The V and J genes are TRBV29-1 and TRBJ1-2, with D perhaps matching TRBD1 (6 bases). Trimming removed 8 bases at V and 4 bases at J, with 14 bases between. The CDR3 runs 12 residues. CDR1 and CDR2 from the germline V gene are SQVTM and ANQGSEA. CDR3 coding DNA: TGCAGCTCCTATCGGGGGGCCTATGGCTACACCTTC. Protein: CSSYRGAYGYTF.

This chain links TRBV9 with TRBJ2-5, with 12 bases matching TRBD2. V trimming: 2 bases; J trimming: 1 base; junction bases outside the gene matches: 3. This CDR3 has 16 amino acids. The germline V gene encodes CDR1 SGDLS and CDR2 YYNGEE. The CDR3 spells CASSVGGLAGQETQYF. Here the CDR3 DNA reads TGTGCCAGCAGCGTGGGGGGACTAGCGGGCCAAGAGACCCAGTACTTC.